The 5 T cell receptor beta chains below were found in one sample sequenced in a study of blood T cell repertoires in COVID-19. Some clones are missing from TCRdb's copy, which holds only in-frame ones; the method was immunoSEQ multiplex PCR. The data show about 130,000 clones, roughly 79% seen once. The sample comprised peripheral blood. Every receptor here comes from a human donor in a cohort sampled during active COVID-19.

The J gene is TRBJ1-1, the V gene TRBV11-2, with 12 bases aligning to TRBD1. In germline, CDR1 is SGHAT, CDR2 FQNNGV. The CDR3 contains 15 residues. V trimming: 5 bases; J trimming: 5 bases; junction bases outside the gene matches: 6. The CDR3 reads CASSGGTGGWTEAFF. CDR3 bases: TGTGCCAGCAGCGGGGGGACAGGGGGCTGGACTGAAGCTTTCTTT. The complete variable domain, with remaining parts taken from reference TRBV11-2 and TRBJ1-1, reads EAGVAQSPRYKIIEKRQSVAFWCNPISGHATLYWYQQILGQGPKLLIQFQNNGVVDDSQLPKDRFSAERLKGVDSTLKIQPAKLEDSAVYLCASSGGTGGWTEAFFGQGTRLTVV.

This clone has a single count. The rearrangement links TRBV28 to TRBJ1-2, with a possible D match to TRBD1 (5 bases). The V gene's germline CDR1 is MDHEN and CDR2 SYDVKM. The CDR3 sequence is 13 residues long. Deletions cut 6 bases from V and 3 bases from J, with 11 bases between. The CDR3 spells CASSFDSHYGYTF. DNA for the CDR3: TGTGCCAGCAGCTTTGACAGCCACTATGGCTACACCTTC.

This sequence joins TRBV4-1 and TRBJ1-2; 9 positions match TRBD1. The V gene end was trimmed by 1 base and the J gene end by 7 bases; junction bases not matched to a gene: 16. The CDR3 runs 18 residues. CDR1 is MGHRA and CDR2 is YSYEKL in the germline V gene. CDR3 in amino acids: CASSQGLNLGQGLGGYTF. The CDR3 DNA is TGCGCCAGCAGCCAAGGGCTGAATCTGGGACAGGGCTTAGGTGGCTACACCTTC.

The chain couples TRBV28 to TRBJ1-2, with a weak D call TRBD1 (6 bases). V lost 3 bases, J lost 3 bases, and 8 bases lay in between. The CDR3 contains 13 residues. Per germline, CDR1 MDHEN and CDR2 SYDVKM. CDR3 DNA: TGTGCCAGCAGTTTGCACAGGGACTATGGCTACACCTTC. Translated, it gives CASSLHRDYGYTF.

This sequence joins TRBV6-1 and TRBJ1-4; 9 bases are a match to TRBD1. This CDR3 is built from 12 residues. V was clipped by 3 bases and J by 10 bases; unmatched bases: 0. Germline lookup yields CDR1 MNHNS and CDR2 SASEGT. CDR3 DNA sequence: TGTGCCAGCAGTGAGACAGGGGGAAAACTGTTTTTT. Protein: CASSETGGKLFF.